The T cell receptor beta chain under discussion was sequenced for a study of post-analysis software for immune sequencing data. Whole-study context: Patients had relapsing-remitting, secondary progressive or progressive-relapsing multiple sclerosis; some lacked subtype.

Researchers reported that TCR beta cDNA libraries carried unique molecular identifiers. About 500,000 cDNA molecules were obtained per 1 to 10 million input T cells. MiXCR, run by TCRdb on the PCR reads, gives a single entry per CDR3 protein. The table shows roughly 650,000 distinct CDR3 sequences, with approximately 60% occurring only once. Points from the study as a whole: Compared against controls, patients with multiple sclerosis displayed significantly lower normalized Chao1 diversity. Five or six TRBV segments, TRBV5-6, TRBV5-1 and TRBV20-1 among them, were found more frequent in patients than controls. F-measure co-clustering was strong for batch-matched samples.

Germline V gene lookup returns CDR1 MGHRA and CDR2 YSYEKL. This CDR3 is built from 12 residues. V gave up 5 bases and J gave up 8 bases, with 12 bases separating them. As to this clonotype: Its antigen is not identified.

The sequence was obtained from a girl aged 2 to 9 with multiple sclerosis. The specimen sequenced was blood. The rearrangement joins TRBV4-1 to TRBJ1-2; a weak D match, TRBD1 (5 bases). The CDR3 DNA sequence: TGCGCCAGCAGCGTCCAGGGCGACGGCTACACCTTC. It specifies CASSVQGDGYTF.